A single sample gave rise to the 14 T cell receptor beta chains below, sequenced in a study of cytomegalovirus exposure and HLA in healthy donors. The primer mix had 60 Vbeta and 13 Jbeta primers. The method was immunoSEQ multiplex PCR; TCRdb's version includes in-frame clones alone and lacks a portion of them. The sample has some 150,000 clones. Sequences were obtained from PBMCs. Receptor source: a man in his forties or fifties in good health and CMV-seronegative.

The chain has TRBV5-4 and TRBJ2-2, with TRBD2 matching 7 bases. The CDR3 runs to 16 residues. Germline CDR1 is SGHNT and CDR2 is YYREEE (reference sequence). J lost 1 base, V lost 2 bases, and 5 bases had no gene match. CDR3 residues: CASSLLGGGNTGELFF. CDR3 coding DNA: TGTGCCAGCAGCTTACTCGGCGGGGGGAACACCGGGGAGCTGTTTTTT.

The rearrangement uses TRBV6-4 and TRBJ1-4; maybe TRBD1 (6 bases). V lost 3 bases and J lost 7, with 12 bases in between. CDR1 MRHNA and CDR2 SNTAGT come from the germline V gene. The CDR3 is 14 residues long. The CDR3 loop is CASSEQGGSEKLFF. The CDR3, as DNA: TGTGCCAGCAGTGAACAGGGTGGGAGTGAAAAACTGTTTTTT.

V and J are TRBV2 and TRBJ1-6; tentative D call: TRBD1 (5 bases). This CDR3 contains 14 residues. The V and J ends lost 7 bases and 10 bases respectively, with 17 bases between them. Looked up from germline, CDR1 is SNHLY and CDR2 is FYNNEI. The CDR3 sequence is CASTGTFFTSPLHF. The CDR3 nucleotides are TGTGCCAGCACCGGGACTTTCTTCACATCACCCCTCCACTTT.

V and J are TRBV6-5 and TRBJ1-2, with 8 bases identical to TRBD1. The CDR3 is 13 residues long. CDR1 and CDR2 (germline): MNHEY, SVGAGI. Germline trimming cut 6 bases from V and 13 bases from J; bases unmatched to any gene: 13. CDR3 sequence: CASSSAGGFLFTF. The CDR3, as DNA: TGTGCCAGCAGCTCTGCAGGGGGCTTCCTCTTCACCTTC.

The chain is built from TRBV2 and TRBJ1-6; D is unclear. This CDR3 is built from 15 residues. The germline gives CDR1 SNHLY, CDR2 FYNNEI. V lost 8 bases to trimming and J lost 0 bases, with 11 bases between them. In nucleotides, the CDR3 is TGTGCCAGCCGGGCGGGAAGCTCCTATAATTCACCCCTCCACTTT. This encodes CASRAGSSYNSPLHF. Full variable domain (outside the CDR3, taken from reference TRBV2 and TRBJ1-6): EPEVTQTPSHQVTQMGQEVILRCVPISNHLYFYWYRQILGQKVEFLVSFYNNEISEKSEIFDDQFSVERPDGSNFTLKIRSTKLEDSAMYFCASRAGSSYNSPLHFGNGTRLTVT.

The gene calls are TRBV5-1 and TRBJ2-7; 8 bases match TRBD1. The CDR3 has 16 amino acids. Germline V CDR1 and CDR2: SGHRS, YFSETQ. With 5 bases clipped from V and 3 bases from J, the junction kept 13 bases outside the gene matches. The CDR3 sequence: CASSRSSGQAIYEQYF. The CDR3 coding sequence is TGCGCCAGCAGTCGTAGCTCGGGACAGGCGATCTACGAGCAGTACTTC.

The rearrangement joins TRBV9 to TRBJ2-3; 10 bases line up with TRBD2. Per the germline V gene, CDR1 is SGDLS and CDR2 is YYNGEE. Trimming removed 0 bases from V and 0 bases from J; junction bases left unmatched: 10. The CDR3 length is 19 residues. In nucleotides, the CDR3 is TGTGCCAGCAGCGTAGTAGGTAGCGGGGGGCCTCCTAGCACAGATACGCAGTATTTT. Residues: CASSVVGSGGPPSTDTQYF.

The CDR3 coding sequence is TGTGCCAGCAGTTCAGCGGGGGTTGGCTACACCTTC. This gives the protein CASSSAGVGYTF. V and J are TRBV27 and TRBJ1-2, with D possibly matching TRBD1 (5 bases). Trimming took off 4 bases at V and 7 bases at J, with 10 bases between the two ends. Germline CDR1 MNHEY, CDR2 SMNVEV (reference sequence). There are 12 residues in the CDR3.

This chain connects TRBV7-2 to TRBJ2-1; D uncertain. This CDR3 contains 12 residues. Trimming shortened V by 4 bases and J by 9 bases, and 10 bases separated the two germline ends. The germline gives CDR1 SGHTA, CDR2 FQGNSA. Written as DNA, the CDR3 is TGTGCCAGCAGCTCAGACACGGCTGAGCAGTTCTTC. Translated: CASSSDTAEQFF.

J is TRBJ1-6 and V is TRBV7-3, with D maybe TRBD1 (5 bases). This CDR3 comprises 13 residues. V was cut by 4 bases and J by 10 bases, with 11 bases left in between. Germline V gene data show CDR1 as SGHTA and CDR2 as FQGTGA. CDR3 in DNA: TGTGCCAGCAGCTCCGGACAAAACTCACCCCTCCACTTT. As protein: CASSSGQNSPLHF.

The CDR3 nucleotides read TGTGCCAGCAGCTGGACACCAGGCTTGAGTGAAGCTTTCTTT. It yields the protein CASSWTPGLSEAFF. V is TRBV6-5 and J is TRBJ1-1; tentative D call: TRBD1 (5 bases). V dropped 6 bases and J dropped 7 bases, with 18 bases sitting between them. The germline V gene encodes CDR1 MNHEY and CDR2 SVGAGI. This CDR3 region has 14 residues.

V gene TRBV19 combines with J gene TRBJ2-3; the D gene is possibly TRBD2 (6 bases). Germline CDR1 is LNHDA and CDR2 is SQIVND (reference sequence). The CDR3 loop spans 17 amino acids. Trimming stripped 5 bases from V and 1 base from J, with 19 bases between. CDR3 DNA sequence: TGTGCCAGTAGTGCCGACACTAGCACCGCCCGCACAGATACGCAGTATTTT. Amino acid sequence: CASSADTSTARTDTQYF.

This chain joins TRBV28 and TRBJ2-5; maybe TRBD2 (6 bases). CDR1 and CDR2 from the germline V gene are MDHEN and SYDVKM. Trimming removed 6 bases from V and 5 bases from J, with 13 bases in between. CDR3 length: 13 residues. This chain's CDR3 is CASSPGDWETQYF. The CDR3 DNA reads TGTGCCAGCAGCCCCGGGGACTGGGAGACCCAGTACTTC.

Turning to this clone: Other DNA sequences within the sample encode an identical CDR3. This sequence joins TRBV6-1 and TRBJ1-4; D is undetermined. This CDR3 is 13 amino acids long. V was pared by 4 bases and J by 5 bases, with 8 bases between. Germline CDR1 and CDR2: MNHNS and SASEGT. The CDR3: CASSGRRNEKLFF. In DNA form, the CDR3 reads TGTGCCAGCAGTGGACGGAGAAATGAAAAACTGTTTTTT.